The source of this TCR beta chain is a study of T cell clonotyping in hematopoietic cell transplantation. The ends were cut back, 2 bases at V and 0 bases at J, with 8 bases in the middle. CDR1 and CDR2 from the germline V gene are GTSNPN and SVGIG (reference sequence). The CDR3 covers 14 residues. Time point in this sample: recipient sample about 28 days before transplant, after cytoreduction. Sequencing used immunoSEQ multiplex PCR; TCRdb keeps in-frame clones, though not all of them. Found here are about 69,000 clones, 96% of them singletons; the top ten hold under 2%. General observations from the study: After transplant, recipient diversity fell while pathologically expanded clonotypes grew through day 180. Higher Inverse Simpson Index values in graft donor and pretransplant recipient predicted broader posttransplant TCR diversity. Few recipient clonotypes overlapped donors; over 95% were de novo at given depth.

About this clone: The antigen is not known.

The receptor was derived from a woman between 45 and 60 years old with acute myeloid leukemia. Some clones in this sample may be carry-over from other donors' samples. The rearrangement uses TRBV30 and TRBJ1-3, with D hard to call. The specimen comprised peripheral blood mononuclear cells, sampled before stem cell transplant. Here the CDR3 reads CAWSRLASGNTIYF. CDR3 coding DNA: TGTGCCTGGAGTAGACTTGCCTCTGGAAACACCATATATTTT.